This T cell receptor (beta chain) emerged from a study of T cells in localized non-small cell lung cancer. Study-level results: Adjacent lung had a median roughly 53 of the 100 largest tumor clones. Heterogeneity is still possible, as just one tumor region was sequenced.

Clones were read by immunoSEQ multiplex PCR, and TCRdb kept only the in-frame ones, dropping some. The table lists about 53,000 clones, approximately 83% of them singletons. This clone was counted between two and nine times. Antigen: not known. The source material was peripheral blood mononuclear cells, sampled before any cancer treatment. The sequence was obtained from a man aged 40 to 70 with stage III lung adenocarcinoma.

CDR3 amino acids: CASSLPGQGLGETQYF. CDR3 nucleotide sequence: TGTGCCAGCAGCTTGCCGGGACAGGGGTTGGGAGAGACCCAGTACTTC. The J gene is TRBJ2-5, the V gene TRBV5-6; TRBD1 matches at 10 bases. This CDR3 is 16 amino acids long. Germline trimming cut 1 base from V and 4 bases from J; bases unmatched to any gene: 7. CDR1 and CDR2 (germline): SGHDT, YYEEEE.